This record covers a single T cell receptor beta chain. This clonotype occurred many times. It lacks a known antigen. Per-base quality was not reported, and no clone a single base away is much larger than it. These data belong to a study of T-cell memory formation after mild COVID-19 (dated by TCRdb to about 2021). Context from the whole study: TCR sequence clusters from the two donors were found to be largely donor specific. In a couple of donors, T-cell clones that expanded and contracted after mild COVID-19 were tracked by sequencing TCRalpha and TCRbeta repertoires over time. Two young, previously healthy adult volunteers made up the cohort, one male and one female. Study-wide findings and limitations: Clones contracting from day 15 to 85 had balanced CD4/CD8 phenotypes, while a second wave expanding from day 15 to 37 was biased towards CD4+. Only a couple of mild cases were covered in the study, and larger cohorts including severe cases with pre-infection samples were considered necessary. Some responding clones were detected in pre-infection memory, suggesting pre-existing cross-reactive memory T cells joined the SARS-CoV-2 response. Contracting CD4+ clones turned up mainly in the CM and EM memory subsets, whereas EMRA was where CD8+ clones were enriched. Whether the second-wave clones peaking on day 37 were SARS-CoV-2 specific was not confirmed.

Germline trimming: 5 bases from V, 4 bases from J; junction bases outside gene matches: 6. The CDR3 numbers 14 residues from cysteine through phenylalanine. Only the CDR3 DNA stays, 42 bases, in frame from base 1. Ficoll-Paque density gradient centrifugation was used to isolate PBMCs. Sequenced using an Illumina NovaSeq 6000. Using 5'RACE with constant-segment primers, TCRalpha and TCRbeta cDNA libraries were constructed, with sample barcodes and unique molecular identifiers added in the process. RNA was extracted from every sample with Trizol reagent. Library amplification was performed in two PCR steps, and a second sample barcode and Illumina TruSeq adapters were introduced in the second step. Libraries were sequenced on an Illumina NovaSeq with 2 x 150 bp paired-end reads. The study's own analysis went as follows. Demultiplexing of reads and collapsing into UMI-guided consensus sequences were performed with migec v1.2.7. Using mixcr v2.1.11, UMI consensuses were aligned to TRA and TRB V and J templates and then assembled into clonotypes. A clonotype was counted as expanded or contracted only when both edgeR and NoisET called the clonotype significant, with the noise models trained on biological replicates. For edgeR calls, a false discovery rate-adjusted p below 0.01 and a log2 fold-change threshold of 1 were applied. As an exploratory analysis of dynamics, max-normalized trajectories of the 1000 most abundant clonotypes were examined by PCA with hierarchical clustering. The CD4 or CD8 phenotype of responding clones was assigned using the separately sequenced CD4+ and CD8+ repertoires. TCRdb reprocessing: public reads trimmed at Q25 with fastp, clones called with MiXCR, in-frame beta chains kept. A single entry per CDR3 protein holds the most common genes and DNA from its merged rows. In this record, the V and J calls reflect TCRdb's handling and not the investigators' own analysis. Counted in this sample were about 400,000 distinct CDR3 sequences; 14% of them appeared once. Around a fifth of the sample is held by the ten biggest clonotypes.

Sequenced: PBMCs or a T cell subset sorted from them (not recorded which). This TCR derives from a man between 18 and 29 years old who had mild COVID-19 (a few samples of this study predate the infection). The sample titles of this study are shuffled in the database, so cell type and time point are left out; the donor was told from shared clones. In this chain, TRBV12-3 or TRBV12-4 is recombined with TRBJ2-5; TRBD1 lines up with 8 middle nucleotides. The CDR3 here reads CASSTGQGVETQYF. The DNA sequence reads TGTGCCAGCAGTACAGGACAGGGAGTAGAGACCCAGTACTTC.